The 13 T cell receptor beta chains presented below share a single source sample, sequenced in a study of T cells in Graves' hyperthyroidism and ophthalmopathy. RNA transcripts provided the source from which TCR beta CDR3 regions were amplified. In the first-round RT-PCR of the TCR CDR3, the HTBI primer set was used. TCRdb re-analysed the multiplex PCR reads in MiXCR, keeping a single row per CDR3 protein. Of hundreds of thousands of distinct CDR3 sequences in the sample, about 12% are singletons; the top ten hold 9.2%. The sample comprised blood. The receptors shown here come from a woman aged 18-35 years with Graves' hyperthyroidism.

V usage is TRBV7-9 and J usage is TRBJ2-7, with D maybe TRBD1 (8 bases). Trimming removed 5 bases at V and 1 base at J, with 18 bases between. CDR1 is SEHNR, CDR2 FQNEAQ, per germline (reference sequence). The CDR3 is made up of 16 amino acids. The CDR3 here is CASSPGGGTGSYEQYF. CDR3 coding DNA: TGTGCCAGCAGCCCTGGGGGGGGGACAGGATCCTACGAGCAGTACTTC.

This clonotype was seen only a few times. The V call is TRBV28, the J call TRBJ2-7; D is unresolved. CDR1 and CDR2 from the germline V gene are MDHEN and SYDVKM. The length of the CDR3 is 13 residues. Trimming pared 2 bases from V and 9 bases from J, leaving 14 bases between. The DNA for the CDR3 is TGTGCCAGCAGTTTAGCCCTCTCGGTTTCGCAGTACTTC. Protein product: CASSLALSVSQYF.

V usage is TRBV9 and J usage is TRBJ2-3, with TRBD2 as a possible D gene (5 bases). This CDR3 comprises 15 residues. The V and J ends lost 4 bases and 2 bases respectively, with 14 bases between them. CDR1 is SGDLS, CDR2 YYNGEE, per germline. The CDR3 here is CASSPLGLNTDTQYF. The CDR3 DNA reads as TGTGCCAGCAGCCCACTAGGGCTCAACACAGATACGCAGTATTTT.

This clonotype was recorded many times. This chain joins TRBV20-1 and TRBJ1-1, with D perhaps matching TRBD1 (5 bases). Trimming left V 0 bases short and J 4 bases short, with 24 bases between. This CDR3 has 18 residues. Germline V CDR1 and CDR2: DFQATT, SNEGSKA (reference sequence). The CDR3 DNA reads TGCAGTGCTAGAGATTCGTGGGGCAGGGCCCAAATGGGCACTGAAGCTTTCTTT. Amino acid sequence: CSARDSWGRAQMGTEAFF.

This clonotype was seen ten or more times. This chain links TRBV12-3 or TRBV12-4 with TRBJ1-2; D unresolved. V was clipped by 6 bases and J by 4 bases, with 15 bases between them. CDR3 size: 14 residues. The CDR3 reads CASSFTSGSYGYTF. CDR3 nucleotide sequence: TGTGCCAGCAGCTTTACCTCCGGCAGCTATGGCTACACCTTC.

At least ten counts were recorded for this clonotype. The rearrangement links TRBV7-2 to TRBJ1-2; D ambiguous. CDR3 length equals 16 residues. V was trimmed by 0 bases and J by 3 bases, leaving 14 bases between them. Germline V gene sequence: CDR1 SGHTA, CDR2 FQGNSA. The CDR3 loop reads CASSLADPVGDYGYTF. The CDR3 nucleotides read TGTGCCAGCAGCTTAGCCGACCCCGTCGGGGACTATGGCTACACCTTC.

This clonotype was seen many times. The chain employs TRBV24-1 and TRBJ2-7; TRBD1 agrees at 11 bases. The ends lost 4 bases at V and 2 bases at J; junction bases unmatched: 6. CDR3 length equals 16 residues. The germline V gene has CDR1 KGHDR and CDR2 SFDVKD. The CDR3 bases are TGTGCCACCAGTGAAACCGGGACAGGGGGACCCTACGAGCAGTACTTC. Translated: CATSETGTGGPYEQYF.

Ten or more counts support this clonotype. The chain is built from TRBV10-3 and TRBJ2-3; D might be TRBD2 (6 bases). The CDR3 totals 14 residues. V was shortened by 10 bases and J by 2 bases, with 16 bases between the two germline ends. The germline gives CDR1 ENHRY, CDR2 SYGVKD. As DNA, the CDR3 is TGTGCCACCGGGGACTCCGTTGTCACAGATACGCAGTATTTT. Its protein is CATGDSVVTDTQYF.

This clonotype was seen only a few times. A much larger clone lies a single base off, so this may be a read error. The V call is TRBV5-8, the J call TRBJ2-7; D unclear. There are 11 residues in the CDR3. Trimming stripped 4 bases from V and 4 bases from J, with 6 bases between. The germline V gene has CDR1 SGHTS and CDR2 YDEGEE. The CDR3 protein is CASSPFYEQYF. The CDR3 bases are TGTGCCAGCAGCCCCTTTTACGAGCAGTACTTC.

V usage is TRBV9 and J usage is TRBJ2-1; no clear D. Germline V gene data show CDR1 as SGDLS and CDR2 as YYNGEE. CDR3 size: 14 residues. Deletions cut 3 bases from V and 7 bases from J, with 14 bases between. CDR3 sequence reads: CASSGSRGENEQFF. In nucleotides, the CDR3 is TGTGCCAGCAGCGGGTCCCGAGGTGAGAATGAGCAGTTCTTC.

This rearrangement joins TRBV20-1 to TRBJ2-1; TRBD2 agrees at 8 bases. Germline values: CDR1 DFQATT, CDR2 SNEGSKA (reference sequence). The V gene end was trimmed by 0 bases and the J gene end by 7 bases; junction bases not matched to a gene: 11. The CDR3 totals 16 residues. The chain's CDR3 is CSARDYLSGSWNEQFF. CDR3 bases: TGCAGTGCTAGAGATTATTTGAGCGGGAGTTGGAATGAGCAGTTCTTC.

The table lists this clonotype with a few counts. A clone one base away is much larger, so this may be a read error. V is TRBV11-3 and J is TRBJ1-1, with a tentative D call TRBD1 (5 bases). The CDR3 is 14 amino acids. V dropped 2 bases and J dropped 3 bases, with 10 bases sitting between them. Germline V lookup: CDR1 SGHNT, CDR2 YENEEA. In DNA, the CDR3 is TGTGCCAGCAGCTTAACCGGGGCGGACACTGAAGCTTTCTTT. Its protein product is CASSLTGADTEAFF.

CDR3 bases: TGCAGCGTTGGGGGTCGGGCCTCCTACGAGCAGTACTTC. Translated: CSVGGRASYEQYF. V usage is TRBV29-1 and J usage is TRBJ2-7; D ambiguous. The CDR3 consists of 13 residues. V dropped 4 bases and J dropped 0 bases, with 10 bases sitting between them. Germline CDR1 is SQVTM and CDR2 is ANQGSEA.